Listed below are T cell receptor beta chains from one sample, sequenced in a study of blood T cell repertoires in COVID-19. Generated by immunoSEQ multiplex PCR, the TCRdb table keeps only in-frame clones and is missing some. The sample carries 110,000 to 150,000 clones, roughly four fifths recorded once. Sequencing was done on a sample of PBMCs or T cells enriched from blood (not recorded which). These receptors were obtained from a woman younger than 30 who had been exposed to COVID-19. Both conserved end residues are part of each CDR3. D genes are given only for firm matches. Not all rows give a size; the values are once, few, many and, for expanded clones, a class.

abundance	v_gene	j_gene	d_gene	CDR3aa	CDR3nt
NA	TRBV6-5	TRBJ1-1	TRBD1	CASSRQGGSGAAFF	TGTGCCAGCAGCCGACAGGGCGGGTCAGGAGCAGCTTTCTTT
NA	TRBV5-4	TRBJ2-5	NA	CASSLEGGGILQETQYF	TGTGCCAGCAGCTTGGAAGGTGGAGGGATACTCCAGGAGACCCAGTACTTC
NA	TRBV10-3	TRBJ2-7	TRBD1	CANGQDEYEQYF	TGTGCCAACGGACAGGACGAATACGAGCAGTACTTC
NA	TRBV15	TRBJ1-6	TRBD1	CATSGGGTGGAVWYNSPLHF	TGTGCCACCAGCGGCGGTGGGACAGGGGGCGCGGTCTGGTATAATTCACCCCTCCACTTT
NA	TRBV30	TRBJ2-7	TRBD1	CAWTGTGVLGNYEQYF	TGTGCCTGGACGGGGACAGGGGTCTTGGGGAACTACGAGCAGTACTTC
many	TRBV3-1/TRBV3-2	TRBJ2-6	NA	CASSQDGGIYGPGSGANVLTF	TGTGCCAGCAGCCAAGATGGGGGGATTTACGGCCCCGGGTCTGGGGCCAACGTCCTGACTTTC
NA	TRBV19	TRBJ1-2	TRBD1	CASSIGTGSGYGYTF	TGTGCCAGTAGTATTGGGACAGGGAGCGGCTATGGCTACACCTTC
NA	TRBV25-1	TRBJ1-2	NA	CASSEYSTGYGYTF	TGTGCCAGCAGTGAATATAGCACGGGATATGGCTACACCTTC
NA	TRBV4-3	TRBJ1-1	NA	CASRRTVNTEAFF	TGCGCCAGCAGACGAACAGTGAACACTGAAGCTTTCTTT
NA	TRBV7-2	TRBJ2-7	TRBD1	CASGLGQQTYEQYF	TGTGCCAGCGGACTGGGACAGCAAACCTACGAGCAGTACTTC
once	TRBV30	TRBJ2-3	NA	CAWTDSYTQYF	TGTGCCTGGACGGACAGTTATACGCAGTATTTT
NA	TRBV5-4	TRBJ2-2	TRBD2	CAFRPRRASGRTGELFF	TGTGCCTTTCGGCCGAGAAGGGCTAGCGGGAGGACCGGGGAGCTGTTTTTT
NA	TRBV3-1/TRBV3-2	TRBJ2-1	TRBD2	CASNVGGYNEQFF	TGTGCCAGCAACGTGGGGGGGTACAATGAGCAGTTCTTC
NA	TRBV4-3	TRBJ2-6	NA	CASSQDSPGRYLPGANVLTF	TGCGCCAGCAGCCAAGATTCCCCCGGCAGGTACCTTCCTGGGGCCAACGTCCTGACTTTC
NA	TRBV4-3	TRBJ2-2	TRBD2	CASSQDLGIAGSDGELFF	TGCGCCAGCAGCCAAGATCTGGGAATAGCGGGATCGGACGGGGAGCTGTTTTTT
many	TRBV5-1	TRBJ2-3	NA	CASSYIPGHPRGTDTQYF	TGCGCCAGCAGCTACATCCCGGGACATCCAAGGGGGACAGATACGCAGTATTTT
NA	TRBV5-4	TRBJ2-5	NA	CASSLQGAGETQYF	TGTGCCAGCAGCTTACAGGGTGCCGGGGAGACCCAGTACTTC
few	TRBV5-1	TRBJ2-7	TRBD1	CASSLTGGTYEQYF	TGCGCCAGCAGCTTGACAGGGGGGACCTACGAGCAGTACTTC
NA	TRBV19	TRBJ2-3	TRBD1	CASSTGTGWIKGTDTQYF	TGTGCCAGTAGTACCGGGACAGGGTGGATTAAGGGCACAGATACGCAGTATTTT
few	TRBV28	TRBJ1-5	TRBD1	CASSLTGGSQPQHF	TGTGCCAGCAGTTTGACAGGGGGCAGCCAGCCCCAGCATTTT
NA	TRBV28	TRBJ1-2	TRBD1	CASSGGDSGFDGYTF	TGTGCCAGCAGCGGGGGGGACAGTGGATTCGATGGCTACACCTTC
NA	TRBV5-4	TRBJ2-1	TRBD2	CASSHPLAGGDEQFF	TGTGCCAGCAGCCATCCCCTAGCGGGAGGTGATGAGCAGTTCTTC
once	TRBV15	TRBJ1-3	NA	CATSRTVGNTIYF	TGTGCCACCAGCAGGACAGTCGGAAACACCATATATTTT
NA	TRBV9	TRBJ2-1	TRBD2	CASSVGTSGTSNEQFF	TGTGCCAGCAGCGTAGGGACTAGCGGGACATCCAATGAGCAGTTCTTC
NA	TRBV19	TRBJ1-3	NA	CASSIGSGSGNTIYF	TGTGCCAGTAGTATTGGTAGTGGCTCTGGAAACACCATATATTTT
NA	TRBV5-4	TRBJ2-2	TRBD1	CASSLAGTGWTGELFF	TGTGCCAGCAGCTTGGCTGGGACAGGGTGGACCGGGGAGCTGTTTTTT
NA	TRBV28	TRBJ2-5	NA	CASSSRLGRVQTQYF	TGTGCCAGCAGTTCCCGACTAGGACGAGTGCAGACCCAGTACTTC
NA	TRBV19	TRBJ1-3	NA	CASSPSGSSGNTIYF	TGTGCCAGTAGCCCTTCGGGGAGCTCTGGAAACACCATATATTTT
NA	TRBV6-5	TRBJ2-5	NA	CASRSSGETQYF	TGTGCCAGCAGATCGTCCGGAGAGACCCAGTACTTC
NA	TRBV6-5	TRBJ2-2	NA	CASTWLNTGELFF	TGTGCCAGCACATGGCTGAACACCGGGGAGCTGTTTTTT
NA	TRBV27	TRBJ2-1	TRBD2	CASSSPWTSGFNEQFF	TGTGCCAGCAGTTCACCATGGACTAGCGGTTTCAATGAGCAGTTCTTC
NA	TRBV30	TRBJ1-2	NA	CAWSTRYGYTF	TGTGCCTGGAGTACTCGCTATGGCTACACCTTC
NA	TRBV28	TRBJ2-7	NA	CASSGSQAGIGYEQYF	TGTGCCAGCAGTGGCTCGCAGGCGGGAATAGGCTACGAGCAGTACTTC
NA	TRBV6-4	TRBJ1-2	NA	CASRRDEGDGYTF	TGTGCCTCCCGGAGGGATGAGGGAGATGGCTACACCTTC
NA	TRBV18	TRBJ2-7	TRBD1	CASSQLGTGNEQYF	TGTGCCAGCTCTCAATTGGGGACAGGGAACGAGCAGTACTTC
NA	TRBV2	TRBJ1-5	NA	CASSLEDNQPQHF	TGTGCCAGCAGTCTCGAGGACAATCAGCCCCAGCATTTT
NA	TRBV7-2	TRBJ1-1	NA	CASSLGLLGTEAFF	TGTGCCAGCAGCTTAGGACTACTTGGGACTGAAGCTTTCTTT
NA	TRBV11-2	TRBJ2-7	NA	CASSLEGSSYEQYF	TGTGCCAGCAGCTTAGAGGGGAGCTCCTACGAGCAGTACTTC
NA	TRBV6-5	TRBJ2-1	TRBD2	CASTRDMGGVNEQFF	TGTGCCAGCACCCGTGATATGGGGGGGGTGAATGAGCAGTTCTTC
NA	TRBV4-1	TRBJ2-7	NA	CASSHVGVLYF	TGCGCCAGCAGCCATGTGGGAGTTCTGTACTTC
NA	TRBV29-1	TRBJ2-3	NA	CSVRILAGTDTQYF	TGCAGCGTCCGAATTCTAGCCGGCACAGATACGCAGTATTTT
NA	TRBV2	TRBJ2-3	TRBD2	CASIGTSGSTDTQYF	TGTGCCAGCATTGGGACTAGCGGATCCACAGATACGCAGTATTTT
NA	TRBV11-2	TRBJ2-7	TRBD2	CASSLGSLAGVKYF	TGTGCCAGCAGCTTAGGAAGTCTAGCGGGAGTTAAGTACTTC
NA	TRBV6-5	TRBJ1-3	NA	CASSRQYSGNTIYF	TGTGCCAGCAGCCGACAGTACTCTGGAAACACCATATATTTT
NA	TRBV10-3	TRBJ1-5	NA	CAITGQINQPQHF	TGTGCCATCACCGGACAGATCAATCAGCCCCAGCATTTT
NA	TRBV10-1	TRBJ2-2	NA	CASSSSGETGYTGELFF	TGCGCCAGCAGTTCTTCCGGCGAGACTGGATACACCGGGGAGCTGTTTTTT